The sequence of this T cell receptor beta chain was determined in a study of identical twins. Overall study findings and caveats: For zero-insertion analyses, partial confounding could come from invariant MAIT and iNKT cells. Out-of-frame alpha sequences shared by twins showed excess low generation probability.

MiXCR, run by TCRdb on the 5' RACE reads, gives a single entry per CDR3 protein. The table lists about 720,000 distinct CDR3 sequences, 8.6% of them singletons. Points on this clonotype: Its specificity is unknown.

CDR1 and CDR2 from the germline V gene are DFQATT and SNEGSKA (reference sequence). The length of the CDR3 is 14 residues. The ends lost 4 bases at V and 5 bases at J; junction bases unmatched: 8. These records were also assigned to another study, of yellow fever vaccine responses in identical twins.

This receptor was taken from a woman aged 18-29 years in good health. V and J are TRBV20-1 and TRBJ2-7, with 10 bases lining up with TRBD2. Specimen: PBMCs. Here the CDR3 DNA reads TGCAGTGCTATAGAGCGGGGGGGCTTCGACGAGCAGTACTTC. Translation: CSAIERGGFDEQYF.